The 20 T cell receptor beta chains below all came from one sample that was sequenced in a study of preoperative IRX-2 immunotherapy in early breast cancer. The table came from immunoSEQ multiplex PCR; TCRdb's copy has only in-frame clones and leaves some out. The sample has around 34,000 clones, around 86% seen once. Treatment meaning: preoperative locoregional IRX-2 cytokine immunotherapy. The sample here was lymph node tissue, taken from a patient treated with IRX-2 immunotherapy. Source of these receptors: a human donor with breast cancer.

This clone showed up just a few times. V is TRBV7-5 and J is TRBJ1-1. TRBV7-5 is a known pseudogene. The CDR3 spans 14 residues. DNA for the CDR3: TGTGCCAGCAGCCGGGGACTTCAGAACACTGAAGCTTTCTTT. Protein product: CASSRGLQNTEAFF.

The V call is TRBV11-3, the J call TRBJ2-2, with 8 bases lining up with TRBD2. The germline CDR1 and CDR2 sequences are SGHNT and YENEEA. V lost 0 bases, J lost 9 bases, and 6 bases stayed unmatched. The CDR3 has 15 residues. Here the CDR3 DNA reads TGTGCCAGCAGCTTAGAGGTTAGCGGGACCCGGGAGCTGTTTTTT. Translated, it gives CASSLEVSGTRELFF.

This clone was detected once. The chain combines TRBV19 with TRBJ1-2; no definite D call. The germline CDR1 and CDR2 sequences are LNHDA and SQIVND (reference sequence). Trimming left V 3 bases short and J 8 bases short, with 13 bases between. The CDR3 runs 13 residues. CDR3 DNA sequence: TGTGCCAGTAGTATCACGGGCCTTGGGGGCTACACCTTC. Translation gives CASSITGLGGYTF.

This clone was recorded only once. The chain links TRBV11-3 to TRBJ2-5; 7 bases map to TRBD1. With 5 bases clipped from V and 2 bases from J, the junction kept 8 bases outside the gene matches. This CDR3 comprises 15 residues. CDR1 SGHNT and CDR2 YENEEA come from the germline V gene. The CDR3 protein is CASSQGVPGQETQYF. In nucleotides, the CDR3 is TGTGCCAGCAGCCAGGGGGTCCCGGGGCAAGAGACCCAGTACTTC.

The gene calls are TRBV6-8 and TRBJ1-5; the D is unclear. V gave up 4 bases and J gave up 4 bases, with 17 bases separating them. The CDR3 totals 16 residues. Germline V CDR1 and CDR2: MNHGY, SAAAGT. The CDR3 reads CASSSPGSLNNQPQHF. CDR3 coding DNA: TGTGCCAGCAGTTCCCCAGGCTCCCTAAATAATCAGCCCCAGCATTTT.

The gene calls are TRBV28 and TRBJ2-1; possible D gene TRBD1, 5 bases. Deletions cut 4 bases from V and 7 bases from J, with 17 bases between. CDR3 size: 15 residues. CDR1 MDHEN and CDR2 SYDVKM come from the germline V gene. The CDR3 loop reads CASSSTGPPRNEQFF. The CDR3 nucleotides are TGTGCCAGCAGTTCCACAGGTCCGCCTAGAAATGAGCAGTTCTTC.

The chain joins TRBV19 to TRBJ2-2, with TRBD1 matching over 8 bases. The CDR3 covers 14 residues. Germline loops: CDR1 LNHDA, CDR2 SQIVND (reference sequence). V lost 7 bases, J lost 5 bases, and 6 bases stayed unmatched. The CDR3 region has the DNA TGTGCCAGTAATCGACAGGGGTTGACCGGGGAGCTGTTTTTT. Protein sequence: CASNRQGLTGELFF.

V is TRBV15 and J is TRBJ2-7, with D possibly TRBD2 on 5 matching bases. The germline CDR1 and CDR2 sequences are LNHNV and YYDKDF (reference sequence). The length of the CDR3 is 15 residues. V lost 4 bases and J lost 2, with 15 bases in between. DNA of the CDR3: TGTGCCACCAGCAAGGAGAGGGCTCCCGCCTACGAGCAGTACTTC. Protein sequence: CATSKERAPAYEQYF.

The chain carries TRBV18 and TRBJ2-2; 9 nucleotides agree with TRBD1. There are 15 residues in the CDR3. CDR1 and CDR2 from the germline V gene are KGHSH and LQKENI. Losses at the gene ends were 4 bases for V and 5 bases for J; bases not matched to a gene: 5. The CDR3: CASSRDRDGTGELFF. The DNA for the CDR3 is TGTGCCAGCTCACGGGACAGGGATGGAACCGGGGAGCTGTTTTTT.

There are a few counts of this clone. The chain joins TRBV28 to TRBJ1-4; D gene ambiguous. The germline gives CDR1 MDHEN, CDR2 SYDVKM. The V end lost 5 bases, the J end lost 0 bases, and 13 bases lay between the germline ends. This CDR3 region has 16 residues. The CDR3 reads CASSLNRGTTNEKLFF. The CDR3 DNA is TGTGCCAGCAGTCTTAACCGAGGAACAACTAATGAAAAACTGTTTTTT.

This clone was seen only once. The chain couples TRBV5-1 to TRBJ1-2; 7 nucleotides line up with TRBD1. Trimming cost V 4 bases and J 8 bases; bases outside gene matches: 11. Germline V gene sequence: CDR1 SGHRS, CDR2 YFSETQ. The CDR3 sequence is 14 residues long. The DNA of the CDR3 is TGCGCCAGCAGCCCTAATACAGGGGTTGGCGGCTACACCTTC. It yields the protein CASSPNTGVGGYTF.

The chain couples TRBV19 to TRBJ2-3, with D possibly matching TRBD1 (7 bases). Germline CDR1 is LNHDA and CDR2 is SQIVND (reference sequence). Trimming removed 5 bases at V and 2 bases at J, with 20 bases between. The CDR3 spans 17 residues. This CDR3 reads CASSFYRGRGSTDTQYF. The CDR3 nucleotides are TGTGCCAGTAGTTTCTACAGGGGACGGGGGTCCACAGATACGCAGTATTTT.

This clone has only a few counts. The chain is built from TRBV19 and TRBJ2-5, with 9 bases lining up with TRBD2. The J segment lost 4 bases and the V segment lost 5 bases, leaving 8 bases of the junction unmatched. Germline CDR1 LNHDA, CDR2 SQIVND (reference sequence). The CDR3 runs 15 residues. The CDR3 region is CASSRAGGEGETQYF. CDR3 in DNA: TGTGCCAGTAGTCGGGCGGGAGGGGAAGGAGAGACCCAGTACTTC.

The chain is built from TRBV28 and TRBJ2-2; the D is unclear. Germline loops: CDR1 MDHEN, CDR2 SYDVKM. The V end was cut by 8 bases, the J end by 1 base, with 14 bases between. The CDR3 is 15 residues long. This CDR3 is CASGQTALNTGELFF. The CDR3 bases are TGTGCCAGCGGTCAGACTGCCCTGAACACCGGGGAGCTGTTTTTT.

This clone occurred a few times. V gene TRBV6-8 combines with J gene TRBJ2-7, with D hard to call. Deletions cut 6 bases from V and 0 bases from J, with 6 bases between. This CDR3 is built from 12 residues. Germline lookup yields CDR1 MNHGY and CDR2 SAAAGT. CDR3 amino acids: CASRGTSYEQYF. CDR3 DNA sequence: TGTGCCAGCAGGGGAACCTCCTACGAGCAGTACTTC.

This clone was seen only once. CDR3 DNA: TGTGCCAGTAGTAAACCGGGCTGGGACTATGGCTACACCTTC. Translation: CASSKPGWDYGYTF. This sequence joins TRBV19 and TRBJ1-2; D is uncertain. Looked up from germline, CDR1 is LNHDA and CDR2 is SQIVND (reference sequence). This CDR3 spans 14 amino acids. Trimming left V 4 bases short and J 3 bases short, with 12 bases between.

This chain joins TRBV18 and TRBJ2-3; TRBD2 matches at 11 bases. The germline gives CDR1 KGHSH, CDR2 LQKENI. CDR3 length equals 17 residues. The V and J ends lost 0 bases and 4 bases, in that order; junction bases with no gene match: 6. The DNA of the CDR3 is TGTGCCAGCTCACCACCAAGTCTAGCGGGGGGTTCAGATACGCAGTATTTT. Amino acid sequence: CASSPPSLAGGSDTQYF.

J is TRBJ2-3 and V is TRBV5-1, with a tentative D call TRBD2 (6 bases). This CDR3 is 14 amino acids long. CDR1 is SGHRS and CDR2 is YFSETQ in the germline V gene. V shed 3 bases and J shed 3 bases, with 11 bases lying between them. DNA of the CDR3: TGCGCCAGCAGCTGGCATCTAGCGACAGATACGCAGTATTTT. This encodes CASSWHLATDTQYF.

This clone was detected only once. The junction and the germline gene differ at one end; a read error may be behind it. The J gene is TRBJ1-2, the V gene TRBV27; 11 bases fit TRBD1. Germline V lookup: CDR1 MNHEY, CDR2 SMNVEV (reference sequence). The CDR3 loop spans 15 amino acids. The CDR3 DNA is TGTGCCACCAGTGGACCCATGGGACAGGGGGATGGCTACACCTTC. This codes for CATSGPMGQGDGYTF.

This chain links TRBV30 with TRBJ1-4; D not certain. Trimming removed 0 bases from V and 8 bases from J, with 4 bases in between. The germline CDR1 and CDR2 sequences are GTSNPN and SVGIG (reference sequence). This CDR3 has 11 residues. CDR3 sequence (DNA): TGTGCCTGGAGTGTACAGGAAAAACTGTTTTTT. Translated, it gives CAWSVQEKLFF.